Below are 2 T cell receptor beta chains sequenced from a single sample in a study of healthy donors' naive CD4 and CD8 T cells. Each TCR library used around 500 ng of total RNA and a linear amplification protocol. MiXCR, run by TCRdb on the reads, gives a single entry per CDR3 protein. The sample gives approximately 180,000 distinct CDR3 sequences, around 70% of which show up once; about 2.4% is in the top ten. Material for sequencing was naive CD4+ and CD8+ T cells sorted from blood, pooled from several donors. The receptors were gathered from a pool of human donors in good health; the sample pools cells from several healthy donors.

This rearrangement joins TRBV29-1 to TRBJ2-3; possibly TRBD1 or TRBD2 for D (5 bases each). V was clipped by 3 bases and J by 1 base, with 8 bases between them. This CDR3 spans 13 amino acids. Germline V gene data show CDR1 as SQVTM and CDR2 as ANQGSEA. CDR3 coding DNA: TGCAGCGTTGATGGGGGTGGCACAGATACGCAGTATTTT. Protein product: CSVDGGGTDTQYF.

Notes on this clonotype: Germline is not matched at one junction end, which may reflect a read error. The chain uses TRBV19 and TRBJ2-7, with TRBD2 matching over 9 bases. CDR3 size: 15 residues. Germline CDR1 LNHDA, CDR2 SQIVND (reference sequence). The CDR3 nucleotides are TGTACCAGTAGTCATCAGGGACTAGCTACCTACGAGCAGTACTTC. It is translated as CTSSHQGLATYEQYF.